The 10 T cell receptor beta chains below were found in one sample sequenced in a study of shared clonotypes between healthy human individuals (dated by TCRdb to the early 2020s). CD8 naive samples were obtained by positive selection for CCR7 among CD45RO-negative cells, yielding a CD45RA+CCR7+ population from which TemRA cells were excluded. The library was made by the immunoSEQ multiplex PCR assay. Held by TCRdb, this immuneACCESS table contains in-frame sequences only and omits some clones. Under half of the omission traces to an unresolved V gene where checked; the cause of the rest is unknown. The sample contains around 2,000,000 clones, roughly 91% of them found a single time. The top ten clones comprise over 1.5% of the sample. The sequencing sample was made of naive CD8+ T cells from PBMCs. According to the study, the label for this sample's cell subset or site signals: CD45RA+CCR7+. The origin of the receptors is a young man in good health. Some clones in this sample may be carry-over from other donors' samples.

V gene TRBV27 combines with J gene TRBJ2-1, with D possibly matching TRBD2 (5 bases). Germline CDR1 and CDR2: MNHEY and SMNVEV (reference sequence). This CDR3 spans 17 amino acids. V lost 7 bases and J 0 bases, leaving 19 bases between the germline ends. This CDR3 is CASTTLGERSSYNEQFF. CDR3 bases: TGTGCCAGCACCACCCTCGGGGAACGTAGCTCCTACAATGAGCAGTTCTTC.

The CDR3 reads CASKRVIATNEKLFF. The CDR3 DNA is TGTGCCAGTAAGCGCGTAATTGCAACTAATGAAAAACTGTTTTTT. V is TRBV19 and J is TRBJ1-4; D gene unclear. Looked up from germline, CDR1 is LNHDA and CDR2 is SQIVND (reference sequence). The CDR3 is 15 residues long. V was clipped by 7 bases and J by 0 bases, with 12 bases between them.

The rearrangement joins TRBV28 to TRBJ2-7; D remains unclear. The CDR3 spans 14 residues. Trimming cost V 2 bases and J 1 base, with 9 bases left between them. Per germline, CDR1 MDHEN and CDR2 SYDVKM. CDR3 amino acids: CASSLLGFSYEQYF. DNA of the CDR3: TGTGCCAGCAGTTTACTGGGGTTTTCCTACGAGCAGTACTTC.

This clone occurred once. The CDR3 sequence: CASSQGAPGIQPQHF. Here the CDR3 DNA reads TGTGCCAGCAGCCAAGGGGCCCCGGGCATCCAGCCCCAGCATTTT. The chain has TRBV4-2 and TRBJ1-5, with D hard to call. CDR1 and CDR2 (germline): LGHNA, YNFKEQ. This CDR3 comprises 15 residues. Trimming cost V 1 base and J 7 bases, with 14 bases left between them.

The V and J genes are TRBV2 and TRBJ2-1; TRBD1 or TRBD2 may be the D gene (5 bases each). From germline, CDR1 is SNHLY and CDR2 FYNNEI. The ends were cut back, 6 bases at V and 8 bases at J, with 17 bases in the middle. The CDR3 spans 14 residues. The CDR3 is CASRDLGVLDEQFF. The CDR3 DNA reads TGTGCCAGCAGGGATTTGGGGGTTTTGGATGAGCAGTTCTTC.

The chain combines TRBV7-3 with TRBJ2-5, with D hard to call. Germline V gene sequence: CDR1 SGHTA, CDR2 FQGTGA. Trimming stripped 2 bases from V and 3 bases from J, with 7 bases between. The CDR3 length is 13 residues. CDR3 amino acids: CASSLEQKETQYF. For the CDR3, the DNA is TGTGCCAGCAGCTTAGAACAGAAAGAGACCCAGTACTTC.

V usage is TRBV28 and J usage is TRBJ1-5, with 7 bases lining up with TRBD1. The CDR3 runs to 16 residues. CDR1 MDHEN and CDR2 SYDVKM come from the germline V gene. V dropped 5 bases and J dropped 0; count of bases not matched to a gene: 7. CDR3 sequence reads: CASSPTGANSNQPQHF. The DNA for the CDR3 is TGTGCCAGCAGTCCCACAGGGGCCAATAGCAATCAGCCCCAGCATTTT.

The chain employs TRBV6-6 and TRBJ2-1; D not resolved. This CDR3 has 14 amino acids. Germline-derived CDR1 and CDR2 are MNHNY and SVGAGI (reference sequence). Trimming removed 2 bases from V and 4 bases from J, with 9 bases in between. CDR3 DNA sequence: TGTGCCAGCAGTTACGGTCCCGCTTACAATGAGCAGTTCTTC. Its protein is CASSYGPAYNEQFF.

The CDR3 DNA is TGTGCCAGTCAGAGGAACACTGAAGCTTTCTTT. Encoded protein: CASQRNTEAFF. This chain joins TRBV19 and TRBJ1-1; unclear D gene. The V and J ends lost 8 bases and 1 base respectively, with 5 bases between them. This CDR3 contains 11 residues. CDR1 and CDR2 (germline): LNHDA, SQIVND (reference sequence).

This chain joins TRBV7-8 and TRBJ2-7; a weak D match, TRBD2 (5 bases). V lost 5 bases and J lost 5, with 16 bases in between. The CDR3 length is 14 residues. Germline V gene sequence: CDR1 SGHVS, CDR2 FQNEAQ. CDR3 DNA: TGTGCCAGCAGCCTAGGGAGTCCGGTCCACGAGCAGTACTTC. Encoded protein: CASSLGSPVHEQYF.